This T cell receptor (beta chain) was recorded in a study of T cell responses to AZD1222 COVID-19 vaccine. This clone is a singleton in its sample. Its antigen is unidentified. Points from the study as a whole: Only a handful of AZD1222 recipients, about six in all, had baseline seropositivity. Sampling captured repertoires only after the peak T cell response. Among the donors, most were white British and more were female, and clonal diversity was possibly underestimated.

Germline V gene data show CDR1 as ENHRY and CDR2 as SYGVKD. Trimming cost V 2 bases and J 6 bases, with 13 bases left between them. This CDR3 has 14 residues. Sequencing used immunoSEQ multiplex PCR; TCRdb keeps in-frame clones, though not all of them. The top ten clones hold approximately 3% of a sample with around 160,000 clones, 90% to 95% of them seen once. The sequence came from an adult in good health. Sample: peripheral blood, taken on day 0 of MenACWY control vaccination. The chain recombines TRBV10-3 with TRBJ1-2; D is uncertain. The CDR3 is CAISEHLSTHGYTF. CDR3 sequence (DNA): TGTGCCATCAGTGAGCACCTGAGTACGCATGGCTACACCTTC.